The next 16 T cell receptor beta chains were all read from a single sample in a study of blood T cells in healthy people across ages. A J-beta primer mix and a sample-barcoded 5' primer were used in a second PCR of about 7 to 12 cycles. TCRdb re-analysed the 5' RACE reads in MiXCR, keeping a single row per CDR3 protein. The sample records 850,000 or so distinct CDR3 sequences, more than 25% being singletons. The sample comprised blood. The receptors here all came from a woman of 80 years or more in good health.

This clonotype has just a few counts. This rearrangement joins TRBV28 to TRBJ1-2, with 8 bases matching TRBD1. CDR1 MDHEN and CDR2 SYDVKM come from the germline V gene. CDR3 length: 14 residues. Trimming at V came to 6 bases and at J to 8 bases, leaving 11 bases not matched to a gene. Written as DNA, the CDR3 is TGTGCCAGCAGCCCAGGGGGCGCAGTGAGAGGCTACACCTTC. Amino acid sequence: CASSPGGAVRGYTF.

The V gene is TRBV20-1, the J gene TRBJ1-1, with 8 bases that match TRBD1. After removal of 3 bases from V and 4 bases from J, the junction contained 10 bases not matched to a gene. This CDR3 has 15 amino acids. The germline gives CDR1 DFQATT, CDR2 SNEGSKA (reference sequence). The CDR3 coding sequence is TGCAGTGCTAGGCTGGAACAGGGGGTAGGCACTGAAGCTTTCTTT. Translation gives CSARLEQGVGTEAFF.

The sample holds many counts of this clonotype. J is TRBJ2-5 and V is TRBV9; 12 bases fit TRBD2. This CDR3 has 16 amino acids. CDR1 SGDLS and CDR2 YYNGEE come from the germline V gene. V lost 5 bases to trimming and J lost 5 bases; unmatched junction nucleotides: 10. The CDR3 region is CASSRLAGAVEETQYF. CDR3 nucleotides: TGTGCCAGCAGTCGACTAGCGGGGGCCGTAGAGGAGACCCAGTACTTC.

The genes are TRBV3-1 and TRBJ2-5, with D uncertain. V was clipped by 1 base and J by 11 bases, with 20 bases between them. The CDR3 runs to 15 residues. CDR1 is LGHDT and CDR2 is YNNKEL in the germline V gene (reference sequence). The CDR3 DNA follows: TGTGCCAGCAGCCAAGGGGGTAGTCTTGGAGTTGAGCAGTACTTC. Its protein is CASSQGGSLGVEQYF.

The chain couples TRBV7-2 to TRBJ2-7; D unclear. The CDR3 is made up of 12 amino acids. The V gene lost 5 bases and the J gene lost 5 bases, with 10 bases spanning the gap. Germline V gene data show CDR1 as SGHTA and CDR2 as FQGNSA. The CDR3, as DNA: TGTGCCAGCAGCGTCCGACCCGACGAGCAGTACTTC. Its protein is CASSVRPDEQYF.

There are a few counts of this clonotype. This chain uses TRBV5-4 with TRBJ1-6, with D perhaps TRBD1 (6 bases). V lost 5 bases and J 4 bases, leaving 13 bases between the germline ends. CDR1 and CDR2 (germline): SGHNT, YYREEE (reference sequence). This CDR3 contains 15 residues. This CDR3 is CASSLSGQYNSPLHF. CDR3 sequence (DNA): TGTGCCAGCAGTTTGAGTGGACAGTATAATTCACCCCTCCACTTT. The entire variable domain, with the rest obtained from reference TRBV5-4 and TRBJ1-6, is as follows: ETGVTQSPTHLIKTRGQQVTLRCSSQSGHNTVSWYQQALGQGPQFIFQYYREEENGRGNFPPRFSGLQFPNYSSELNVNALELDDSALYLCASSLSGQYNSPLHFGNGTRLTVT.

This clonotype appeared many times. The chain links TRBV3-1 to TRBJ2-1; 7 bases fit TRBD1. The CDR3 totals 17 residues. CDR1 is LGHDT and CDR2 is YNNKEL in the germline V gene (reference sequence). V trimming: 2 bases; J trimming: 8 bases; junction bases outside the gene matches: 15. This chain's CDR3 is CASSQQRGLASFHEQFF. DNA of the CDR3: TGTGCCAGCAGCCAACAAAGGGGGCTAGCTAGTTTCCATGAGCAGTTCTTC.

This clonotype was counted ten times or more. This chain links TRBV12-3 or TRBV12-4 with TRBJ2-5; 9 bases fit TRBD2. Germline trimming cut 4 bases from V and 2 bases from J; bases unmatched to any gene: 5. The CDR3 totals 15 residues. The CDR3 loop reads CASSSLAGKQETQYF. The CDR3 bases are TGTGCCAGCAGTTCGCTAGCGGGGAAACAAGAGACCCAGTACTTC.

This clonotype has a count of ten or more. V is TRBV7-9 and J is TRBJ1-1; D uncertain. The CDR3 runs 13 residues. Trimming stripped 1 base from V and 1 base from J, with 4 bases between. Per the germline V gene, CDR1 is SEHNR and CDR2 is FQNEAQ (reference sequence). CDR3 coding DNA: TGTGCCAGCAGCTTAGAGGGGAACACTGAAGCTTTCTTT. Its protein is CASSLEGNTEAFF.

This clonotype was observed a handful of times. The chain is built from TRBV6-2 or TRBV6-3 and TRBJ1-2; D is unresolved. With 2 bases removed from V and 5 bases from J, the gap between germline ends came to 6 bases. Looked up from germline, CDR1 is MNHEY and CDR2 is SVGEGT. CDR3 length: 12 amino acids. CDR3 sequence reads: CASSYDDYGYTF. The CDR3 nucleotides are TGTGCCAGCAGTTACGACGATTATGGCTACACCTTC.

The table lists this clonotype with a count of one. One junction end does not reproduce the germline sequence, and a read error may be involved. J is TRBJ2-2 and V is TRBV2; D tentatively reads TRBD1 or TRBD2 (5 bases each). CDR3 length: 15 residues. In germline, CDR1 is SNHLY, CDR2 FYNNEI. The CDR3 region is CAGSEGGSGTRELFF. CDR3 DNA: TGTGCCGGCAGTGAGGGTGGGTCCGGGACCCGGGAGCTGTTTTTT.

This clonotype has more than one count but fewer than ten. V is TRBV7-8 and J is TRBJ2-2; the D gene is possibly TRBD1 (6 bases). Germline V gene sequence: CDR1 SGHVS, CDR2 FQNEAQ. CDR3 length: 14 amino acids. V was pared by 2 bases and J by 7 bases, with 11 bases between. CDR3 nucleotide sequence: TGTGCCAGCAGCTTAAGCCAGGGGCGCGGGGAGCTGTTTTTT. Its protein product is CASSLSQGRGELFF.

The gene calls are TRBV7-2 and TRBJ2-1; 10 bases fit TRBD2. CDR3 length: 14 residues. V shed 8 bases, J shed 12 bases, and the junction held 13 bases outside the gene matches. Germline V gene lookup returns CDR1 SGHTA and CDR2 FQGNSA. This CDR3 reads CASLRASGGDGQFF. The CDR3 bases are TGTGCCAGCCTCCGGGCTAGCGGGGGCGATGGGCAGTTCTTC.

This chain connects TRBV19 to TRBJ1-1, with a tentative D call TRBD1 (5 bases). V lost 7 bases and J lost 3, with 15 bases in between. CDR1 and CDR2 (germline): LNHDA, SQIVND (reference sequence). There are 14 residues in the CDR3. CDR3 DNA: TGTGCCAGTACGAAGGGGACCATGTACACTGAAGCTTTCTTT. It is translated as CASTKGTMYTEAFF.

This clonotype was detected many times. The chain has TRBV20-1 and TRBJ2-5, with D uncertain. Germline V gives CDR1 DFQATT, CDR2 SNEGSKA (reference sequence). V was trimmed by 5 bases and J by 6 bases, leaving 7 bases between them. The CDR3 spans 10 residues. The CDR3 bases are TGCAGTGCTGAGCGTCAGACCCAGTACTTC. This codes for CSAERQTQYF.

V and J are TRBV29-1 and TRBJ2-2, with 12 bases matching TRBD2. Germline CDR1 SQVTM, CDR2 ANQGSEA. V lost 7 bases and J lost 0; bases outside the gene matches: 0. The CDR3 is made up of 14 amino acids. As DNA, the CDR3 is TGCAGCGGGACTAGCGGGACGAACACCGGGGAGCTGTTTTTT. As protein: CSGTSGTNTGELFF.